This TCR beta chain was found in a study of control samples from healthy donors and cancer patients. CDR1 and CDR2 (germline): SGHDN, FVKESK. V dropped 1 base and J dropped 7; count of bases not matched to a gene: 19. CDR3 length equals 19 residues. Clones were sequenced by immunoSEQ multiplex PCR, and TCRdb holds only the in-frame ones, with some missing. The sample holds over 100,000 clones, about nine tenths seen once. Source material: blood. The source of this sequence is a woman in her forties or fifties in good health. The rearrangement links TRBV14 to TRBJ2-1; the match to TRBD1 covers 7 bases. Here the CDR3 reads CASSQGPPGQFRPRNEQFF. The CDR3 nucleotides read TGTGCCAGCAGCCAAGGACCTCCGGGACAGTTTAGGCCTAGGAATGAGCAGTTCTTC.